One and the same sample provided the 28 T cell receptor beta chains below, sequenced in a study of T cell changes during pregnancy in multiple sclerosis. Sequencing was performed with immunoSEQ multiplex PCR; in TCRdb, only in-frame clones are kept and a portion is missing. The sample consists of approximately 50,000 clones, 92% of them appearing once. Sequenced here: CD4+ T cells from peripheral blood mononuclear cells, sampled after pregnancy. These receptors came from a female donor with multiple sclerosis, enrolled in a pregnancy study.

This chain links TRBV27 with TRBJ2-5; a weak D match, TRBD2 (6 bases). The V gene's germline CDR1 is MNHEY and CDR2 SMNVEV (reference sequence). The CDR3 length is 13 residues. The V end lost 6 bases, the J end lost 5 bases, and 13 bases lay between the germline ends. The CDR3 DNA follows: TGTGCCAGCAGACGAACTAGCTATGAGACCCAGTACTTC. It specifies CASRRTSYETQYF.

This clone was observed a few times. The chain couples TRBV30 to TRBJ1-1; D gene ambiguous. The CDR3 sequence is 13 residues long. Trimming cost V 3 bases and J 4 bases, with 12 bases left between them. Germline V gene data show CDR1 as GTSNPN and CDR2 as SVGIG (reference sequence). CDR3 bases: TGTGCCTGGAGGGGGAGTCGGGGCACTGAAGCTTTCTTT. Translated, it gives CAWRGSRGTEAFF.

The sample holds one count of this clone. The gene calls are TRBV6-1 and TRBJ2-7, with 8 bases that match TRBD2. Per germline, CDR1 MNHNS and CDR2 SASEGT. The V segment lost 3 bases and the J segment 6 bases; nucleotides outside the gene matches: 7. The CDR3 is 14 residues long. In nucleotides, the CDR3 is TGTGCCAGCAGTGATAGCGGGGCCCCGGGCGAGCAGTACTTC. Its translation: CASSDSGAPGEQYF.

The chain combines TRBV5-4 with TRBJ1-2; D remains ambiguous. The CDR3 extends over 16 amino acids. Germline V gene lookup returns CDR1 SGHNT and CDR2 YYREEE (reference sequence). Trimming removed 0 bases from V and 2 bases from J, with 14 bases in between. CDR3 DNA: TGTGCCAGCAGCTTGGCAGGCCTCCCAGAGAACTATGGCTACACCTTC. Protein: CASSLAGLPENYGYTF.

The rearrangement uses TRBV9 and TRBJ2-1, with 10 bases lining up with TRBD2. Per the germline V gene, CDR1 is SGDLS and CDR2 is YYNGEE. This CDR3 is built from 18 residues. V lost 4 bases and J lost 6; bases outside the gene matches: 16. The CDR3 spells CASSPPWSGLAGANEQFF. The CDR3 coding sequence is TGTGCCAGCAGCCCCCCTTGGTCGGGGCTAGCGGGAGCCAATGAGCAGTTCTTC.

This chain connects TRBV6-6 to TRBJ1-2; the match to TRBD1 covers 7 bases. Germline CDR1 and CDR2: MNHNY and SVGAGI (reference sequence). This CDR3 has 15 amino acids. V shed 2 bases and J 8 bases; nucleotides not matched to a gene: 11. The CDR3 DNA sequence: TGTGCCAGCAGTTACACCGGGACAGCCAGACGCGGCTACACCTTC. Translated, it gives CASSYTGTARRGYTF.

Here the CDR3 DNA reads TGTGCCTGGTCTCGGGGGAACTATGGCTACACCTTC. Protein product: CAWSRGNYGYTF. The chain joins TRBV28 to TRBJ1-2, with a possible D match to TRBD1 (5 bases). CDR3 length: 12 amino acids. V lost 11 bases and J lost 2, with 12 bases in between. Looked up from germline, CDR1 is MDHEN and CDR2 is SYDVKM.

The CDR3 sequence is CASSRLRTSTDTQYF. CDR3 DNA: TGTGCCAGCAGCCGCCTTAGAACTAGCACAGATACGCAGTATTTT. V is TRBV6-6 and J is TRBJ2-3; D is unclear. Per germline, CDR1 MNHNY and CDR2 SVGAGI (reference sequence). The germline V and J ends were trimmed by 6 bases and 0 bases, with 13 bases remaining between them. This CDR3 has 15 residues.

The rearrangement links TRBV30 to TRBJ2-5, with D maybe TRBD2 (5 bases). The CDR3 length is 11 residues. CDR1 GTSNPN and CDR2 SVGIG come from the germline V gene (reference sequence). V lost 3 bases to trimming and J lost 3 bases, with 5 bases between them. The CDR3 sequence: CAWRREETQYF. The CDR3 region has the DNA TGTGCCTGGAGGCGGGAAGAGACCCAGTACTTC.

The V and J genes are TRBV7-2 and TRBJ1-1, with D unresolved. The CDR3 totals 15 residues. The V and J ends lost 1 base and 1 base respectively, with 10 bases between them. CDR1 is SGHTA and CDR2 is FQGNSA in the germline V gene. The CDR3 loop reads CASSLVVAKNTEAFF. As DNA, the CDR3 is TGTGCCAGCAGCTTAGTCGTAGCAAAGAACACTGAAGCTTTCTTT.

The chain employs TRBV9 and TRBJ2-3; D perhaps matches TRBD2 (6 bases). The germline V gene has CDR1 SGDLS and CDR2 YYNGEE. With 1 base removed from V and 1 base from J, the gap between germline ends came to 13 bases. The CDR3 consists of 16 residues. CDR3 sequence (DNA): TGTGCCAGCAGCGTATCTGGGTCTAGCGGCACAGATACGCAGTATTTT. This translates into CASSVSGSSGTDTQYF.

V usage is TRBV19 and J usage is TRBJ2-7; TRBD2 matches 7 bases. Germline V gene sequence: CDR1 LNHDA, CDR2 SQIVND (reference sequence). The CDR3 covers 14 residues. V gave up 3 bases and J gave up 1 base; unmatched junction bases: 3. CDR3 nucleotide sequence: TGTGCCAGTAGTATTGGGGGGGGATCCTACGAGCAGTACTTC. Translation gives CASSIGGGSYEQYF. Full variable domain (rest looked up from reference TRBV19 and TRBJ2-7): DGGITQSPKYLFRKEGQNVTLSCEQNLNHDAMYWYRQDPGQGLRLIYYSQIVNDFQKGDIAEGYSVSREKKESFPLTVTSAQKNPTAFYLCASSIGGGSYEQYFGPGTRLTVT.

CDR3 region: CASSQGAFVGEMGTEAFF. DNA for the CDR3: TGTGCCAGCAGCCAAGGGGCCTTCGTCGGGGAAATGGGCACTGAAGCTTTCTTT. This rearrangement joins TRBV14 to TRBJ1-1, with D uncertain. The CDR3 length is 18 residues. Germline V gene sequence: CDR1 SGHDN, CDR2 FVKESK. Trimming removed 1 base at V and 4 bases at J, with 22 bases between.

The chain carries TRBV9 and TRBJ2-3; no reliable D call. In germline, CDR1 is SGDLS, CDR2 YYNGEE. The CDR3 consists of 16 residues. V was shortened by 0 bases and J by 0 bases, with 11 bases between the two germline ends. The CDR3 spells CASSVASLSSTDTQYF. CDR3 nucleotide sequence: TGTGCCAGCAGCGTAGCGTCGCTATCTAGCACAGATACGCAGTATTTT.

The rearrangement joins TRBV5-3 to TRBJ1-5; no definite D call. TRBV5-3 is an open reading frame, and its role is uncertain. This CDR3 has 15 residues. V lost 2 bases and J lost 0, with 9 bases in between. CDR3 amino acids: CARSFMSYSNQPQHF. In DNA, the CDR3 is TGTGCCAGAAGCTTTATGAGCTATAGCAATCAGCCCCAGCATTTT.

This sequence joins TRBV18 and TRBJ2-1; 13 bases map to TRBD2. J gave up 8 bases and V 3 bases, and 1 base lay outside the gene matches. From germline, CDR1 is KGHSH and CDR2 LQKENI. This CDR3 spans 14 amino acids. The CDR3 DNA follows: TGTGCCAGCTCACCGGGACTAGCGGGATATGAGCAGTTCTTC. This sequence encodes CASSPGLAGYEQFF.

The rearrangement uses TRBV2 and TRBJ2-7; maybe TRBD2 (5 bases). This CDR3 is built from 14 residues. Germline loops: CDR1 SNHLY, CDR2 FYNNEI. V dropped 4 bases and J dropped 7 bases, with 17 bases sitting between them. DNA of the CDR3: TGTGCCAGCAGTGCTCTGCCTAGAACGGGGGAGCAGTACTTC. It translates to CASSALPRTGEQYF.

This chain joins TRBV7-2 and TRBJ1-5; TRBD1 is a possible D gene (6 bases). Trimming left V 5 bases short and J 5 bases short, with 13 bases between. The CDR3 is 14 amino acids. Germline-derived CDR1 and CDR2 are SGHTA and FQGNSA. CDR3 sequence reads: CASSGGGRDQPQHF. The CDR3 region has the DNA TGTGCCAGCAGCGGAGGGGGGAGGGATCAGCCCCAGCATTTT.

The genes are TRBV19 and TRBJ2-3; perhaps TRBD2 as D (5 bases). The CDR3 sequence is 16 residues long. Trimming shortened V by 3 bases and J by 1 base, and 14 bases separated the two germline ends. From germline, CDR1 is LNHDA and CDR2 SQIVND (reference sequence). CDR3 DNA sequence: TGTGCCAGTAGTATTAACGGGCGGGTCGGCACAGATACGCAGTATTTT. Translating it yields CASSINGRVGTDTQYF.

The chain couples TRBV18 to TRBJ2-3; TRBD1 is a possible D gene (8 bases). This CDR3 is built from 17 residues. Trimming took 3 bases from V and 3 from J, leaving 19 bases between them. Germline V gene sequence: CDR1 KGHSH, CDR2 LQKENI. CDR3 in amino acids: CASSPRWTGRGTDTQYF. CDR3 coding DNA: TGTGCCAGCTCACCTCGTTGGACAGGGAGGGGTACAGATACGCAGTATTTT.

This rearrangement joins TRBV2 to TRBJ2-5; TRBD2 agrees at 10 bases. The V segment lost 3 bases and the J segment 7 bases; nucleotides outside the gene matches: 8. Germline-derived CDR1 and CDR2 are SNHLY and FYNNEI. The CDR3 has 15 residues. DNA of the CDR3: TGTGCCAGCAGTGAGGAAGCGGGAGGGAGGGCGACCCAGTACTTC. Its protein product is CASSEEAGGRATQYF.

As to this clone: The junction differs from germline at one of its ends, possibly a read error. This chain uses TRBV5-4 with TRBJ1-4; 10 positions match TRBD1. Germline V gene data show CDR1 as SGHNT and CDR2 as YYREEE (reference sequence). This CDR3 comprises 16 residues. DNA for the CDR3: TGTGCCAGCAGGAGAGGGGGGACAGGGGTAAATGAAAAGCTGTTTTTT. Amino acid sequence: CASRRGGTGVNEKLFF.

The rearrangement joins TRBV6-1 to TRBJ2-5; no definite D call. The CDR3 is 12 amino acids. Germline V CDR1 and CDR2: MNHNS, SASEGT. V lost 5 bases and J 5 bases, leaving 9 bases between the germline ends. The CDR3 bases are TGTGCCAGCAGTAGACCCGGGGAGACCCAGTACTTC. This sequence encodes CASSRPGETQYF.

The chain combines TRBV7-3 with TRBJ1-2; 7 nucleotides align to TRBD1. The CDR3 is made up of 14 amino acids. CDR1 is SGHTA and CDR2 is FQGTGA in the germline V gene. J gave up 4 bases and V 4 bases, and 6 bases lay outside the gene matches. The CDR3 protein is CASSSGQRSYGYTF. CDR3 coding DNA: TGTGCCAGCAGCTCGGGACAGAGATCCTATGGCTACACCTTC. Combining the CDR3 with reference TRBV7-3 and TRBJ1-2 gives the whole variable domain GAGVSQTPSNKVTEKGKYVELRCDPISGHTALYWYRQSLGQGPEFLIYFQGTGAADDSGLPNDRFFAVRPEGSVSTLKIQRTERGDSAVYLCASSSGQRSYGYTFGSGTRLTVV.

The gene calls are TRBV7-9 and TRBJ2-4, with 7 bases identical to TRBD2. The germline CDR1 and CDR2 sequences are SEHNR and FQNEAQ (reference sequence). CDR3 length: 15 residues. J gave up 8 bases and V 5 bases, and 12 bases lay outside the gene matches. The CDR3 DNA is TGTGCCAGCAGCAAGCGGGACCCACGTGGAGACATTCAGTACTTC. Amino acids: CASSKRDPRGDIQYF.

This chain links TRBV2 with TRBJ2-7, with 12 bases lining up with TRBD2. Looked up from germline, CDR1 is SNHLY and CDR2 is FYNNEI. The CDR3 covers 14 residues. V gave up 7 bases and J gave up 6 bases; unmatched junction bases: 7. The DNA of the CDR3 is TGTGCCAGCAAATCGGCTAGCGGGAGGGGCGAGCAGTACTTC. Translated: CASKSASGRGEQYF.

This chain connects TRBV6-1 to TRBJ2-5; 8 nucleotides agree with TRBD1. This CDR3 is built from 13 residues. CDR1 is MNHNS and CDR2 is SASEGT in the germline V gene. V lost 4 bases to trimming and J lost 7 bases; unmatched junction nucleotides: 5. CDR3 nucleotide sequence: TGTGCCAGCAGTGGGACAGGGAGTGCGACCCAGTACTTC. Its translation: CASSGTGSATQYF.

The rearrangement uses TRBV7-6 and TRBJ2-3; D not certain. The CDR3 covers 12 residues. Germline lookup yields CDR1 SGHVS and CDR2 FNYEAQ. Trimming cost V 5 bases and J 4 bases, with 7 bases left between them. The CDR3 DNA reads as TGTGCCAGCAGCGTCCTTGCAGATACGCAGTATTTT. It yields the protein CASSVLADTQYF. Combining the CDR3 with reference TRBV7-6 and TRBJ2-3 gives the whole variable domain GAGVSQSPRYKVTKRGQDVALRCDPISGHVSLYWYRQALGQGPEFLTYFNYEAQQDKSGLPNDRFSAERPEGSISTLTIQRTEQRDSAMYRCASSVLADTQYFGPGTRLTVL.